Listed below are T cell receptor beta chains from one sample, sequenced in a study of Graves' ophthalmopathy and Graves' hyperthyroidism. TCRdb called the multiplex PCR reads again in MiXCR, with one record for every CDR3 protein. Among 220,000 or so distinct CDR3 sequences listed, around a fifth were seen once. The sequenced sample was peripheral blood. Source of these receptors: a woman aged 45-65 years with Graves' ophthalmopathy. CDR3s include the opening cysteine and the closing phenylalanine or tryptophan. A D gene is named only where the DNA matches it firmly. The size of a clone is reported for some rows only, either as once, few or many, or as a class for expanded clones.

d_call j_call clone_size v_call cdr3_nt cdr3_aa
- TRBJ2-5 many TRBV14 TGTGCCAGCAGCCAAGTACGCGAGACCCAGTACTTC CASSQVRETQYF
TRBD1 TRBJ1-1 many TRBV30 TGTGCCTGCCCAACCCAGGACAGGCGGAACACTGAAGCTTTCTTT CACPTQDRRNTEAFF
- TRBJ2-7 many TRBV28 TGTGCCAGCAGTACCAGGGTCCGTAGCTCCTACGAGCAGTACTTC CASSTRVRSSYEQYF
- TRBJ1-3 many TRBV5-1 TGCGCCAGCAGCTTGGGGGGGGAAACTGGAAACACCATATATTTT CASSLGGETGNTIYF
- TRBJ2-5 - TRBV6-1 TGTGCCAGCAGTGGACGAGGGGCCGGGGAGACCCAGTACTTC CASSGRGAGETQYF
TRBD2 TRBJ2-7 many TRBV20-1 TGCAGTGCTGGACTAGCGGGAGTGGGTTACGAGCAGTACTTC CSAGLAGVGYEQYF
- TRBJ1-1 many TRBV19 TGTGCCAGTAGTATAACTGGGGGGAACACTGAAGCTTTCTTT CASSITGGNTEAFF
TRBD1 TRBJ1-5 many TRBV7-8 TGTGCCAGCACCAAGACAGGGACGGGAGTGGCCCAGCATTTT CASTKTGTGVAQHF
- TRBJ1-1 few TRBV11-1 TGTGCCAGCAGCTTAGCGGCGCAGGGTGAAGCTTTCTTT CASSLAAQGEAFF
TRBD2 TRBJ2-7 - TRBV28 TGTGCCAGCAGTTTAGAGTTCCTAGCGGGAGGACTCTACGAGCAGTACTTC CASSLEFLAGGLYEQYF
- TRBJ1-1 many TRBV2 TGTGCCAGCGCCCCGCAGGGGCATGAAGGGGCTGAAGCTTTCTTT CASAPQGHEGAEAFF
- TRBJ1-6 once TRBV30 TGTGCCTGGGAAAGCGATAATTCACCCCTCCACTTT CAWESDNSPLHF
- TRBJ2-6 many TRBV9 TGTGCCAGCAGCGAGACAGTCTCTGGGGCCAACGTCCTGACTTTC CASSETVSGANVLTF
- TRBJ1-1 many TRBV18 TGTGCCAGCTCACCGACCCGACCCCAGGAAGCTTTCTTT CASSPTRPQEAFF
TRBD1 TRBJ2-2 - TRBV30 TGTGCCTGGAGTCCGGGACAGGGGTCGGCCGGGGAGCTGTTTTTT CAWSPGQGSAGELFF
- TRBJ2-7 many TRBV7-6 TGTGCCAGCAGCTTGCTCGGCGACTCCTACGAGCAGTACTTC CASSLLGDSYEQYF
- TRBJ2-5 many TRBV7-2 TGTGCCAGCAGTCCGGCTAGCAGTCAAGAGACCCAGTACTTC CASSPASSQETQYF
- TRBJ2-5 - TRBV6-1 TGTGCCAGCAGTCTCGGCAATGGGGGCCAAGAGACCCAGTACTTC CASSLGNGGQETQYF
TRBD1 TRBJ2-7 many TRBV19 TGTGCCAGTAGTCGTACCGGGACAGAGGATACGAAGCAGTACTTC CASSRTGTEDTKQYF
TRBD1 TRBJ2-2 - TRBV11-1 TGTGCCAGCAGATCGGGGACAGGGGGCGTCGGCGGGGAGCTGTTTTTT CASRSGTGGVGGELFF
- TRBJ2-5 few TRBV7-8 TGTGCCAGCAGCTTAATGGGAAATGGAGAGACCCAGTACTTC CASSLMGNGETQYF
TRBD1 TRBJ2-5 many TRBV12-3/TRBV12-4 TGTGCCAGCAGTTTCATCGGGACAGGCCGATCAGAGACCCAGTACTTC CASSFIGTGRSETQYF
- TRBJ2-6 many TRBV30 TGTGCCTGGTTCCATCCAGGGGGGCAGAGTAGCGGGGCCAACGTCCTGACTTTC CAWFHPGGQSSGANVLTF
- TRBJ1-2 many TRBV7-8 TGTGCCAGCAGCTTAGACAGGGAGTATGGCTACACCTTC CASSLDREYGYTF
- TRBJ2-7 many TRBV18 TGTGCCAGCTCACCCGAGGACCGACAGTACTTC CASSPEDRQYF
- TRBJ1-5 - TRBV27 TGTGCCAGCAGGATGGCGGGACTCCCAAATCAGCCCCAGCATTTT CASRMAGLPNQPQHF
- TRBJ1-2 many TRBV12-3/TRBV12-4 TGTGCCAGCAGTTTAGCGGCGCTAAACTATGGCTACACCTTC CASSLAALNYGYTF
- TRBJ2-5 many TRBV7-2 TGTGCCAGCAGCAAGCCCCAAGAGACCCAGTACTTC CASSKPQETQYF
- TRBJ2-7 many TRBV28 TGTGCCAGCACTCCCCCCGACACATGGAGGGAGCAGTACTTC CASTPPDTWREQYF
- TRBJ1-6 many TRBV11-2 TGTGCCAGCAGCCATTCGGGGGGCGACCTCTCCTATAATTCACCCCTCCACTTT CASSHSGGDLSYNSPLHF
TRBD2 TRBJ2-5 many TRBV5-1 TGCGCCAGCAGCTTGCGTTTCGCGGGAGGGCCCGGGGAGACCCAGTACTTC CASSLRFAGGPGETQYF
- TRBJ2-7 few TRBV6-2/TRBV6-3 TGTGCCAGCAGTTACGGGGGGAGGACCTCCTACGAGCAGTACTTC CASSYGGRTSYEQYF
TRBD1 TRBJ1-2 many TRBV6-2/TRBV6-3 TGTGCCAGCAGTTACCCCTCGACAGGGTGGGATCAGCGTGGCTACACCTTC CASSYPSTGWDQRGYTF
- TRBJ1-2 many TRBV19 TGTGCCAGTAGTGACCGCAGCATGAACTATGGCTACACCTTC CASSDRSMNYGYTF
TRBD1 TRBJ1-1 many TRBV10-3 TGTGCCATCAGCGACAGGGAGTTTCTCTTT CAISDREFLF
- TRBJ2-4 many TRBV28 TGTGCCAGCAAAGGGGTCAAAAACATTCAGTACTTC CASKGVKNIQYF
- TRBJ1-2 many TRBV2 TGTGCCAGCAGTGAACTGGCAGACTATGGCTACACCTTC CASSELADYGYTF
- TRBJ2-4 - TRBV28 TGTGCCAGCAGTTTTCATAAAGCCAAAAACATTCAGTACTTC CASSFHKAKNIQYF
- TRBJ1-1 many TRBV12-3/TRBV12-4 TGTGCCAGCACCCGGGCAGGGATGAACACTGAAGCTTTCTTT CASTRAGMNTEAFF
TRBD1 TRBJ1-5 many TRBV6-2/TRBV6-3 TGTGCCAGCAGTTACTTGACAGGGAGAAATCAGCCCCAGCATTTT CASSYLTGRNQPQHF
- TRBJ1-1 many TRBV19 TGTGCCAGTAGTATGGTGTACACTGAAGCTTTCTTT CASSMVYTEAFF
- TRBJ1-2 - TRBV27 TGTGCCAGCAGTTCACTGACAGGTGGGGGCTATGGCTACACCTTC CASSSLTGGGYGYTF
- TRBJ2-2 once TRBV27 TGTGCCAGCAGTTCCTTAGGGACCGGGGAGCTGTTTTTT CASSSLGTGELFF
- TRBJ1-2 - TRBV12-3/TRBV12-4 TGTGCCAGCAGTTTAGGGAGCAGGTCCACCTTC CASSLGSRSTF
TRBD2 TRBJ2-3 many TRBV20-1 TGCAGTGCTGCCGGGACTAGCGGGAGTTCAGCAGATACGCAGTATTTT CSAAGTSGSSADTQYF
TRBD2 TRBJ2-7 many TRBV15 TGTGCCACCAGCCCCGGGGGGGCCCGCTCCTACGAGCAGTACTTC CATSPGGARSYEQYF
TRBD1 TRBJ2-5 many TRBV18 TGTGCCAGCTCACCAGACAGGGGGCAAGAGACCCAGTACTTC CASSPDRGQETQYF
- TRBJ2-5 many TRBV29-1 TGCAGCGTCGGGATTGGGGAGACCCAGTACTTC CSVGIGETQYF
TRBD2 TRBJ2-2 few TRBV29-1 TGCAGCGTTGAAGGACTAGCGGGAGGGACTAACACCGGGGAGCTGTTTTTT CSVEGLAGGTNTGELFF
- TRBJ2-5 many TRBV10-3 TGTGCCATCAGTGGCCCGGCGGGCGCATACCCCCAAGAGACCCAGTACTTC CAISGPAGAYPQETQYF
- TRBJ1-3 few TRBV7-2 TGTGCCAGCAGCTTATTCCCAGGGAGCGGAAACACCATATATTTT CASSLFPGSGNTIYF
- TRBJ2-5 many TRBV12-5 TGTGCTAGTGGTCCGAACAGGGCGGAGACCCAGTACTTC CASGPNRAETQYF
TRBD2 TRBJ2-5 many TRBV30 TGTGCCTGGAGTGTACCGTTTAGCGGGAGAGAGACCCAGTACTTC CAWSVPFSGRETQYF
- TRBJ1-6 many TRBV4-1 TGCGCCAGCAGCCTCAGCGTTGGCAAGACGTATTCACCCCTCCACTTT CASSLSVGKTYSPLHF
- TRBJ1-1 - TRBV29-1 TGCAGCGTTGAACTAGGGGCGGGAGCTTTCTTT CSVELGAGAFF